These 30 T cell receptor beta chains were all obtained from the same sample, sequenced in a study of type 1 and type 2 diabetes patients. Genomic DNA was the PCR template. Multiplex PCR with 30 forward and 13 reverse primers amplified the TCR beta CDR3. TCRdb re-analysed the multiplex PCR reads in MiXCR, keeping a single row per CDR3 protein. The repertoire holds about 270,000 distinct CDR3 sequences, with approximately 50% as singletons. The sequenced sample was peripheral blood mononuclear cells (PBMCs). The receptors were gathered from a man younger than 35 with type 2 diabetes.

This chain uses TRBV12-3 or TRBV12-4 with TRBJ2-5; D tentatively fits TRBD1 or TRBD2 (5 bases each). This CDR3 region has 12 residues. V lost 3 bases and J lost 9, with 11 bases in between. In nucleotides, the CDR3 is TGTGCCAGCAGTTTCGACCAGGGAGCCCAGTACTTC. Protein sequence: CASSFDQGAQYF.

The table lists this clonotype with a count of one. This sequence joins TRBV5-6 and TRBJ1-2; D is perhaps TRBD1 (6 bases). Deletions cut 0 bases from V and 3 bases from J, with 9 bases between. This CDR3 comprises 14 residues. In germline, CDR1 is SGHDT, CDR2 YYEEEE. The CDR3 DNA is TGTGCCAGCAGCTTGGCCCCAGGGGACTATGGCTACACCTTC. Its protein is CASSLAPGDYGYTF.

This clonotype has a single count. V and J are TRBV14 and TRBJ1-1, with D hard to call. Germline V lookup: CDR1 SGHDN, CDR2 FVKESK. This CDR3 spans 13 amino acids. Trimming cost V 2 bases and J 3 bases, with 7 bases left between them. CDR3 sequence reads: CASSQSWDTEAFF. In DNA form, the CDR3 reads TGTGCCAGCAGCCAAAGCTGGGACACTGAAGCTTTCTTT.

J is TRBJ1-2 and V is TRBV28; D unresolved. Germline assignment: CDR1 MDHEN and CDR2 SYDVKM. This CDR3 comprises 14 residues. The V end lost 1 base, the J end lost 6 bases, and 12 bases lay between the germline ends. The CDR3 coding sequence is TGTGCCAGCAGTTTATACCTAGACCGGGATGGCTACACCTTC. Translating gives CASSLYLDRDGYTF.

Comments on this clonotype: No conserved phenylalanine or tryptophan is present at the end of the CDR3, so a read error is the likely explanation. The V call is TRBV19, the J call TRBJ2-7, with TRBD2 matching 10 bases. Germline values: CDR1 LNHDA, CDR2 SQIVND (reference sequence). The CDR3 is made up of 17 amino acids. Trimming cost V 4 bases and J 0 bases; bases outside gene matches: 9. CDR3 amino acids: CASSTASGGLLSYEQYL. The CDR3 DNA is TGTGCCAGTAGTACAGCTAGCGGGGGACTCCTCTCCTACGAGCAGTACCTC.

The V gene is TRBV7-7, the J gene TRBJ2-2; D gene uncertain. CDR1 SSHAT and CDR2 FNYEAQ come from the germline V gene (reference sequence). The CDR3 has 13 amino acids. As DNA, the CDR3 is TGTGCTGGCAGCTTAGAATGGTCCGGGGAGCTGTTTTTT. Protein product: CAGSLEWSGELFF.

The gene calls are TRBV7-2 and TRBJ1-1; D is unclear. Trimming cost V 2 bases and J 0 bases, with 13 bases left between them. CDR1 SGHTA and CDR2 FQGNSA come from the germline V gene. This CDR3 spans 16 amino acids. CDR3 in amino acids: CASSLNAGTLNTEAFF. In DNA form, the CDR3 reads TGTGCCAGCAGCTTAAACGCGGGTACCTTGAACACTGAAGCTTTCTTT.

DNA of the CDR3: TGTGCCTGGAGCTGGGACTTGACCAGGAATGAGCAGTTCTTC. It is translated as CAWSWDLTRNEQFF. The chain employs TRBV30 and TRBJ2-1, with D possibly matching TRBD2 (6 bases). Per the germline V gene, CDR1 is GTSNPN and CDR2 is SVGIG (reference sequence). This CDR3 has 14 amino acids. V was shortened by 3 bases and J by 7 bases, with 16 bases between the two germline ends.

Of note for this clonotype: One junction end disagrees with the germline gene, perhaps due to a read error. The chain joins TRBV10-3 to TRBJ2-7; tentatively, D is TRBD1 (6 bases). The CDR3 is 13 residues long. Per germline, CDR1 ENHRY and CDR2 SYGVKD. Written as DNA, the CDR3 is TGTGCCAGCAGTGTTGGACAGAAGTACGAGCAGTACTTC. Its protein product is CASSVGQKYEQYF.

The chain recombines TRBV6-6 with TRBJ1-6; 8 bases are shared with TRBD1. This CDR3 has 18 amino acids. Per the germline V gene, CDR1 is MNHNY and CDR2 is SVGAGI (reference sequence). V shed 4 bases and J 8 bases; nucleotides not matched to a gene: 16. This CDR3 reads CASSLRKPGGDKDSPLHF. Here the CDR3 DNA reads TGTGCCAGCAGTTTGAGAAAACCAGGGGGCGATAAGGATTCACCCCTCCACTTT.

CDR3 amino acids: CASKGQASYEQYF. CDR3 bases: TGTGCCAGCAAGGGTCAGGCCTCCTACGAGCAGTACTTC. This chain connects TRBV6-1 to TRBJ2-7; D gene unclear. V dropped 7 bases and J dropped 0 bases, with 10 bases sitting between them. Germline CDR1 is MNHNS and CDR2 is SASEGT. This CDR3 is built from 13 residues.

This clonotype was picked up one time. This rearrangement joins TRBV28 to TRBJ1-5; TRBD1 might be the D (5 bases). Germline CDR1 MDHEN, CDR2 SYDVKM. Trimming removed 3 bases from V and 7 bases from J, with 16 bases in between. The CDR3 sequence is 15 residues long. For the CDR3, the DNA is TGTGCCAGCAGTTTTTCTCGGACATACTACCAGCCCCAGCATTTT. This gives the protein CASSFSRTYYQPQHF.

This clonotype was counted many times. The chain links TRBV15 to TRBJ2-6; D not resolved. Germline assignment: CDR1 LNHNV and CDR2 YYDKDF (reference sequence). CDR3 length equals 17 residues. V lost 0 bases and J lost 2, with 11 bases in between. As DNA, the CDR3 is TGTGCCACCAGCAGAGATCTGGCGGACCCTGGGGCCAACGTCCTGACTTTC. Its translation: CATSRDLADPGANVLTF.

This clonotype was recorded a few times. Written as DNA, the CDR3 is TGTGCCAGCAGCTCTTGGGGCAGAGCGGCAACTAATGAAAAACTGTTTTTT. Amino acid sequence: CASSSWGRAATNEKLFF. The rearrangement joins TRBV7-8 to TRBJ1-4; D may be TRBD1 (5 bases). This CDR3 is 17 amino acids long. Trimming left V 4 bases short and J 0 bases short, with 15 bases between. Looked up from germline, CDR1 is SGHVS and CDR2 is FQNEAQ. Together with reference TRBV7-8 and TRBJ1-4, the CDR3 gives the full variable domain: GAGVSQSPRYKVAKRGQDVALRCDPISGHVSLFWYQQALGQGPEFLTYFQNEAQLDKSGLPSDRFFAERPEGSVSTLKIQRTQQEDSAVYLCASSSWGRAATNEKLFFGSGTQLSVL.

The V and J genes are TRBV4-3 and TRBJ1-2; TRBD1 agrees at 8 bases. Germline values: CDR1 LGHNA, CDR2 YSLEER. The CDR3 loop spans 15 amino acids. The trim removed 2 bases at V and 2 bases at J, leaving 4 bases unmatched. CDR3 sequence reads: CASSQWTGQNYGYTF. The CDR3, as DNA: TGCGCCAGCAGCCAATGGACAGGGCAAAACTATGGCTACACCTTC.

Comments on this clonotype: At one end, the junction sequence differs from germline, possibly due to a read error. The chain recombines TRBV7-9 with TRBJ1-1; D is uncertain. The germline V gene has CDR1 SEHNR and CDR2 FQNEAQ (reference sequence). The CDR3 extends over 11 amino acids. The CDR3: CASSPLVSPSF. Here the CDR3 DNA reads TGTGCCAGCAGCCCCCTGGTCAGCCCCTCCTTT.

The CDR3 protein is CSASAILRREDNEQFF. The CDR3 DNA follows: TGCAGTGCTAGCGCTATACTACGGCGGGAGGACAATGAGCAGTTCTTC. This rearrangement joins TRBV20-1 to TRBJ2-1, with 8 bases identical to TRBD2. CDR3 length: 16 residues. The junction had 12 bases not matched to a gene; V was cut back by 3 bases and J by 5 bases. The germline gives CDR1 DFQATT, CDR2 SNEGSKA (reference sequence).

This clonotype was observed at least ten times. The V and J genes are TRBV12-3 or TRBV12-4 and TRBJ2-7; D tentatively reads TRBD1 or TRBD2 (5 bases each). The V end lost 6 bases, the J end lost 0 bases, and 12 bases lay between the germline ends. The CDR3 loop spans 14 amino acids. This CDR3 is CASRGVGFSYEQYF. CDR3 DNA: TGTGCCAGCAGGGGGGTAGGATTCTCCTACGAGCAGTACTTC.

The chain uses TRBV6-5 and TRBJ2-7; 8 bases are a match to TRBD1. The CDR3 loop spans 14 amino acids. Germline V gene sequence: CDR1 MNHEY, CDR2 SVGAGI. Germline trimming cut 6 bases from V and 2 bases from J; bases unmatched to any gene: 6. The CDR3 DNA follows: TGTGCCAGCAGAGACAGGGGACCCGCCTACGAGCAGTACTTC. This gives the protein CASRDRGPAYEQYF.

This chain connects TRBV5-1 to TRBJ2-3; unclear D gene. The V and J ends lost 4 bases and 4 bases respectively, with 7 bases between them. In germline, CDR1 is SGHRS, CDR2 YFSETQ. The CDR3 totals 12 residues. CDR3 coding DNA: TGCGCCAGCAGCGAAAATGCAGATACGCAGTATTTT. Its translation is CASSENADTQYF.

This clonotype was seen more than once but under ten times. This chain links TRBV20-1 with TRBJ1-1; no definite D call. This CDR3 is 16 amino acids long. Trimming removed 1 base at V and 1 base at J, with 16 bases between. Looked up from germline, CDR1 is DFQATT and CDR2 is SNEGSKA (reference sequence). In nucleotides, the CDR3 is TGCAGTGCTAGAGGGACTGGTGGCGGCAGGAACACTGAAGCTTTCTTT. Encoded protein: CSARGTGGGRNTEAFF.

Concerning this clonotype: One end of the junction varies from germline; a read error may be responsible. The rearrangement links TRBV24-1 to TRBJ1-2; D is possibly TRBD1 (5 bases). CDR1 and CDR2 from the germline V gene are KGHDR and SFDVKD. There are 14 residues in the CDR3. This CDR3 reads CATSDALGPYGCTF. DNA for the CDR3: TGTGCCACCAGTGACGCCCTGGGGCCCTATGGCTGCACCTTC.

This clonotype came up once. V usage is TRBV12-3 or TRBV12-4 and J usage is TRBJ2-1; D remains unclear. V shed 9 bases and J shed 6 bases, with 18 bases lying between them. The CDR3 consists of 14 residues. Here the CDR3 reads CASSIVERSNEQFF. As DNA, the CDR3 is TGTGCCAGTAGTATAGTTGAGCGTTCCAATGAGCAGTTCTTC.

Ten or more counts support this clonotype. The V call is TRBV15, the J call TRBJ1-4, with D hard to call. V lost 1 base and J 0 bases, leaving 9 bases between the germline ends. The length of the CDR3 is 16 residues. Germline-derived CDR1 and CDR2 are LNHNV and YYDKDF (reference sequence). DNA for the CDR3: TGTGCCACCAGCAGAGTTGGAAGGGCAACTAATGAAAAACTGTTTTTT. Its translation is CATSRVGRATNEKLFF. The whole variable domain, filled in from reference TRBV15 and TRBJ1-4, reads DAMVIQNPRYQVTQFGKPVTLSCSQTLNHNVMYWYQQKSSQAPKLLFHYYDKDFNNEADTPDNFQSRRPNTSFCFLDIRSPGLGDTAMYLCATSRVGRATNEKLFFGSGTQLSVL.

The chain couples TRBV29-1 to TRBJ2-3; tentative D call: TRBD2 (6 bases). The germline gives CDR1 SQVTM, CDR2 ANQGSEA. This CDR3 spans 12 amino acids. Trimming left V 3 bases short and J 6 bases short, with 10 bases between. In DNA, the CDR3 is TGCAGCGTTGAGACAGCGGGCGATACGCAGTATTTT. Protein sequence: CSVETAGDTQYF.

The chain couples TRBV15 to TRBJ1-2, with D possibly TRBD1 on 6 matching bases. Per germline, CDR1 LNHNV and CDR2 YYDKDF (reference sequence). V lost 10 bases and J 6 bases, leaving 21 bases between the germline ends. This CDR3 region has 14 residues. CDR3 protein: CASKRLGGADGYTF. The CDR3 DNA is TGTGCCAGTAAGAGGTTGGGGGGCGCAGATGGCTACACCTTC. Full variable domain (outside the CDR3, taken from reference TRBV15 and TRBJ1-2): DAMVIQNPRYQVTQFGKPVTLSCSQTLNHNVMYWYQQKSSQAPKLLFHYYDKDFNNEADTPDNFQSRRPNTSFCFLDIRSPGLGDTAMYLCASKRLGGADGYTFGSGTRLTVV.

This clonotype was counted only a few times. The chain has TRBV28 and TRBJ1-2; D is unresolved. The length of the CDR3 is 12 residues. Germline V gives CDR1 MDHEN, CDR2 SYDVKM. Between the trimmed V and J ends, which lost 2 bases and 7 bases, there was a span of 8 bases. CDR3 residues: CASSLGVRGYTF. The CDR3 DNA is TGTGCCAGCAGTTTAGGGGTTCGTGGCTACACCTTC.

This chain uses TRBV25-1 with TRBJ2-7, with D maybe TRBD2 (5 bases). The CDR3 totals 16 residues. CDR1 and CDR2 (germline): MGHDK, SYGVNS. Trimming left V 3 bases short and J 2 bases short, with 17 bases between. This CDR3 is CASSEEVGRLTYEQYF. The CDR3 DNA reads TGTGCCAGCAGTGAGGAGGTTGGAAGATTAACCTACGAGCAGTACTTC.

This chain uses TRBV4-1 with TRBJ2-3; D uncertain. The V end was cut by 3 bases, the J end by 5 bases, with 12 bases between. Germline values: CDR1 MGHRA, CDR2 YSYEKL. CDR3 length: 14 residues. CDR3 protein: CASSQASLEDTQYF. In nucleotides, the CDR3 is TGCGCCAGCAGCCAGGCCTCGCTGGAAGATACGCAGTATTTT.

Comment on this clonotype: A much bigger clone sits one base away, suggesting this may be a read error. The J gene is TRBJ2-7, the V gene TRBV2, with a tentative D call TRBD1 (6 bases). Germline V gives CDR1 SNHLY, CDR2 FYNNEI. This CDR3 comprises 15 residues. V shed 3 bases and J shed 3 bases, with 15 bases lying between them. The CDR3 loop reads CASSELGHIHYEQYF. The CDR3 DNA reads TGTGCCAGCAGTGAGTTGGGACACATACACTACGAGCAGTACTTC.